This T cell receptor (beta chain) was captured in a study of T cells in Graves' hyperthyroidism and ophthalmopathy. Used for diagnoses were clinical symptoms, serum thyroxine and TRAb, thyroid ultrasound and orbital computed tomography. The study, taken as a whole, reports: Model output signaled ophthalmopathy a median roughly six months ahead of onset. Most thyroid clonotypes that were expanded above 0.001 also turned up in blood.

The CDR3 is 16 amino acids. The J segment lost 1 base and the V segment lost 6 bases, leaving 9 bases of the junction unmatched. Germline V CDR1 and CDR2: DFQATT, SNEGSKA (reference sequence). TCR beta CDR3 regions were amplified from RNA transcripts. First-round RT-PCR with HTBI primers amplified the TCR CDR3 region. Using its own MiXCR run on the multiplex PCR reads, TCRdb lists one record per CDR3 protein. The sample holds 130,000 to 150,000 distinct CDR3 sequences, over 20% seen once. This clonotype was observed many times. Its target is unknown. Sequences were obtained from blood. This chain joins TRBV20-1 and TRBJ2-3, with 11 nucleotides matching TRBD2. This TCR was sampled from a woman aged 45-65 years with Graves' hyperthyroidism that later progressed to Graves' ophthalmopathy. The CDR3 DNA follows: TGCAGTGCCGCCGGGACTAGCGGACTACGCACAGATACGCAGTATTTT. Translated: CSAAGTSGLRTDTQYF.